One T cell receptor beta chain is described in this entry. CDR3 length equals 13 residues. Germline-derived CDR1 and CDR2 are MDHEN and SYDVKM. The V end was cut by 5 bases, the J end by 1 base, with 8 bases between. This record belongs to a study of blood T cell repertoires in COVID-19. Study-wide background: COVID-19 samples collected from the United States, Italy and Spain covered acute and convalescent phases. T cells, B-cell-depleted T cells, or PBMCs supplied cDNA or gDNA.

This table comes from immunoSEQ multiplex PCR, and its TCRdb copy is limited to in-frame clones, with some not included. The table lists 200,000 to 250,000 clones, roughly 87% of them singletons. Sample: PBMCs or T cells enriched from blood (not recorded which). The V and J genes are TRBV28 and TRBJ1-1; D is unclear. The clonotype comes from a man aged 25 to 40 who had recovered from COVID-19. This chain's CDR3 is CASSPPGNTEAFF. The CDR3 nucleotides read TGTGCCAGCAGTCCCCCAGGGAACACTGAAGCTTTCTTT. The whole variable domain, remainder taken from reference TRBV28 and TRBJ1-1, is DVKVTQSSRYLVKRTGEKVFLECVQDMDHENMFWYRQDPGLGLRLIYFSYDVKMKEKGDIPEGYSVSREKKERFSLILESASTNQTSMYLCASSPPGNTEAFFGQGTRLTVV.